This T cell receptor beta chain was sequenced in a study of beta chain features in type 1 diabetes. In the study overall: Cell yields, gender and age were comparable in patients and healthy donors. Study-wide findings and caveats: Among all four CD4+ subsets, Type 1 diabetes patients had TCRB CDR3s that were moderately but significantly shorter. Type 1 diabetes patients had fewer VDJ junction insertions and more deletions.

Germline assignment: CDR1 SGHRS and CDR2 YFSETQ. The CDR3 extends over 16 amino acids. The V and J ends lost 4 bases and 0 bases respectively, with 15 bases between them. As regards this clone: What it binds is unknown.

In total, each donor contributed a single heparinised blood draw that averaged about 110 mL. The study reverse transcribed the entire isolated RNA, so it sequenced expressed TCRB transcripts. Produced via immunoSEQ multiplex PCR; TCRdb's table is partial and in-frame only. The sample shows around 330,000 clones, roughly 9.6% of them seen only once. Sequencing input: naive CD4+ T cells from blood. The genes are TRBV5-1 and TRBJ2-3; D may be TRBD2 (5 bases). The TCR comes from a woman in her twenties or thirties in good health. CDR3 bases: TGCGCCAGCAGCGCGTACCGGGATGGTAGCACAGATACGCAGTATTTT. Translated: CASSAYRDGSTDTQYF. The whole variable domain, remainder taken from reference TRBV5-1 and TRBJ2-3, is KAGVTQTPRYLIKTRGQQVTLSCSPISGHRSVSWYQQTPGQGLQFLFEYFSETQRNKGNFPGRFSGRQFSNSRSEMNVSTLELGDSALYLCASSAYRDGSTDTQYFGPGTRLTVL.